The T cell receptor beta chain under discussion was sequenced for a study of T cells in tumors after PD-1 blockade. The CDR3 has 14 amino acids. V was pared by 9 bases and J by 12 bases, with 16 bases of the junction left unmatched. The germline gives CDR1 LNHDA, CDR2 SQIVND (reference sequence). The method was immunoSEQ multiplex PCR; TCRdb's version includes in-frame clones alone and lacks a portion of them. The data hold 4,000 or so clones, with 62% observed a single time. Here the sequenced sample was tumor tissue, taken after anti-PD-1 treatment. The chain uses TRBV19 and TRBJ2-4; TRBD2 agrees at 8 bases. The TCR sequence derives from a human donor with cutaneous squamous cell carcinoma. The CDR3: CASGAGGQFTRQYF. CDR3 nucleotides: TGTGCCAGCGGCGCGGGGGGCCAATTTACTCGTCAGTACTTC.